One sample yielded the 31 T cell receptor beta chains listed below, sequenced in a study of T-cell reconstitution after alpha-beta-depleted transplantation in children. The authors prepared the TCRbeta library with unique molecular identifiers. A single record per CDR3 protein comes from TCRdb applying MiXCR to the PCR reads. The sample holds roughly 400,000 distinct CDR3 sequences; 43% are singletons and the top ten take under 35%. The material sequenced was PBMCs, taken before TCRalphabeta/CD19-depleted stem cell transplant. These receptors were collected from a girl aged 2-10 years with aplastic anemia, due to receive a stem cell transplant.

The V gene is TRBV9, the J gene TRBJ2-2; D gene unclear. Germline CDR1 SGDLS, CDR2 YYNGEE. CDR3 length equals 13 residues. V gave up 4 bases and J gave up 2 bases, with 6 bases separating them. The CDR3 nucleotides are TGTGCCAGCAGCACCCGAAACACCGGGGAGCTGTTTTTT. It specifies CASSTRNTGELFF.

The V gene is TRBV3-1, the J gene TRBJ2-1, with 14 bases identical to TRBD2. V trimming: 4 bases; J trimming: 6 bases; junction bases outside the gene matches: 2. Germline assignment: CDR1 LGHDT and CDR2 YNNKEL (reference sequence). The CDR3 loop spans 15 amino acids. CDR3 residues: CASSRTSGGINEQFF. The CDR3 DNA follows: TGTGCCAGCAGCCGGACTAGCGGGGGGATCAATGAGCAGTTCTTC.

The chain uses TRBV29-1 and TRBJ1-2, with D possibly being TRBD1 (6 bases). The CDR3 contains 13 residues. Germline V gene data show CDR1 as SQVTM and CDR2 as ANQGSEA. V was shortened by 5 bases and J by 4 bases, with 14 bases between the two germline ends. CDR3 sequence reads: CSVINSGAYGYTF. DNA for the CDR3: TGCAGCGTTATCAATTCAGGGGCCTATGGCTACACCTTC.

This chain connects TRBV7-8 to TRBJ2-3; a weak D match, TRBD1 (5 bases). V dropped 4 bases and J dropped 0 bases, with 11 bases sitting between them. Germline V lookup: CDR1 SGHVS, CDR2 FQNEAQ. The CDR3 spans 15 residues. CDR3: CASSSRQSSTDTQYF. In nucleotides, the CDR3 is TGTGCCAGCAGCTCCCGACAGTCTAGCACAGATACGCAGTATTTT.

This clonotype appeared a few times. The chain joins TRBV20-1 to TRBJ2-1; 8 bases are shared with TRBD2. The CDR3 has 14 amino acids. The germline V gene has CDR1 DFQATT and CDR2 SNEGSKA (reference sequence). V shed 0 bases and J 6 bases; nucleotides not matched to a gene: 4. CDR3 sequence reads: CSARDPAGGNEQFF. Written as DNA, the CDR3 is TGCAGTGCTAGAGATCCGGCGGGAGGCAATGAGCAGTTCTTC.

The chain joins TRBV15 to TRBJ2-1; 11 bases match TRBD2. This CDR3 spans 15 amino acids. The J segment lost 3 bases and the V segment lost 3 bases, leaving 1 base of the junction unmatched. Germline CDR1 and CDR2: LNHNV and YYDKDF (reference sequence). CDR3 residues: CATSRGLADYNEQFF. CDR3 DNA sequence: TGTGCCACCAGCAGGGGACTAGCGGACTACAATGAGCAGTTCTTC.

This clonotype was counted at least ten times. The V and J genes are TRBV5-1 and TRBJ2-3, with TRBD2 identical over 11 bases. Germline V gene data show CDR1 as SGHRS and CDR2 as YFSETQ. V shed 0 bases, J shed 3 bases, and the junction held 6 bases outside the gene matches. CDR3 length: 17 residues. The CDR3 bases are TGCGCCAGCAGCTTGGACCTAGCGGGAGGCGCGACAGATACGCAGTATTTT. This translates into CASSLDLAGGATDTQYF.

The chain recombines TRBV7-8 with TRBJ2-7; 9 nucleotides align to TRBD1. Germline trimming cut 4 bases from V and 2 bases from J; bases unmatched to any gene: 6. Germline CDR1 reads SGHVS; CDR2 reads FQNEAQ. The CDR3 is made up of 15 amino acids. CDR3 bases: TGTGCCAGCAGCTCCGGGACAGGGCCTCCCTACGAGCAGTACTTC. It is translated as CASSSGTGPPYEQYF.

This clonotype has just a few counts. The chain carries TRBV5-1 and TRBJ1-1, with D possibly matching TRBD1 (5 bases). This CDR3 region has 16 residues. V gave up 0 bases and J gave up 0 bases, with 12 bases separating them. Germline loops: CDR1 SGHRS, CDR2 YFSETQ. CDR3 DNA: TGCGCCAGCAGCTTGGCAGGGTTTTATCTGAACACTGAAGCTTTCTTT. Protein sequence: CASSLAGFYLNTEAFF.

This sequence joins TRBV7-3 and TRBJ2-1, with 9 bases fitting TRBD2. The V gene end was trimmed by 5 bases and the J gene end by 8 bases; junction bases not matched to a gene: 10. This CDR3 has 15 residues. Looked up from germline, CDR1 is SGHTA and CDR2 is FQGTGA. CDR3 DNA sequence: TGTGCCAGCAGCAAGGGACTAGCAAAGGAGGATGAGCAGTTCTTC. Translating it yields CASSKGLAKEDEQFF.

The chain is built from TRBV20-1 and TRBJ1-2; 8 nucleotides align to TRBD1. Losses at the gene ends were 5 bases for V and 6 bases for J; bases not matched to a gene: 8. Per the germline V gene, CDR1 is DFQATT and CDR2 is SNEGSKA (reference sequence). The CDR3 contains 13 residues. DNA for the CDR3: TGCAGTGCTTACCTTCAGGGGGCTAATGGCTACACCTTC. Translating gives CSAYLQGANGYTF.

The chain recombines TRBV20-1 with TRBJ1-2; possible D gene TRBD1, 6 bases. Germline V gives CDR1 DFQATT, CDR2 SNEGSKA (reference sequence). The CDR3 covers 13 residues. Trimming removed 1 base from V and 5 bases from J, with 11 bases in between. The CDR3 DNA is TGCAGTGCTAGAGTCGACAGGCCGTATGGCTACACCTTC. As protein: CSARVDRPYGYTF.

This clonotype was detected ten times or more. This chain joins TRBV20-1 and TRBJ2-7, with D perhaps assigned TRBD1 or TRBD2 (5 bases each). V was trimmed by 6 bases and J by 2 bases, leaving 17 bases between them. Looked up from germline, CDR1 is DFQATT and CDR2 is SNEGSKA (reference sequence). The CDR3 extends over 14 amino acids. The CDR3 region is CSATSGTGAYEQYF. In DNA form, the CDR3 reads TGCAGTGCCACTTCCGGGACGGGCGCCTACGAGCAGTACTTC.

V is TRBV4-1 and J is TRBJ2-1; D might be TRBD2 (6 bases). Germline lookup yields CDR1 MGHRA and CDR2 YSYEKL. V lost 0 bases and J lost 14, with 14 bases in between. The CDR3 loop spans 13 amino acids. This CDR3 is CASSQDRKRAEFF. Here the CDR3 DNA reads TGCGCCAGCAGCCAAGATAGGAAGCGGGCAGAGTTCTTC.

At least ten counts were recorded for this clonotype. This chain joins TRBV6-5 and TRBJ2-3; D uncertain. V was cut by 8 bases and J by 2 bases, with 20 bases left in between. The CDR3 consists of 16 residues. CDR1 is MNHEY, CDR2 SVGAGI, per germline. The CDR3 DNA reads as TGTGCCAGCCGTATTTCAGGATTACATTACACAGATACGCAGTATTTT. Residues: CASRISGLHYTDTQYF.

This clonotype showed up many times. The rearrangement joins TRBV5-6 to TRBJ1-5; D unresolved. The CDR3 consists of 15 residues. Trimming took off 4 bases at V and 5 bases at J, with 16 bases between the two ends. Germline values: CDR1 SGHDT, CDR2 YYEEEE. The CDR3 DNA is TGTGCCAGCAGCCTAAAGTGGGCGACCCATCAGCCCCAGCATTTT. This codes for CASSLKWATHQPQHF.

The table lists this clonotype with many counts. This rearrangement joins TRBV5-1 to TRBJ1-2; D might be TRBD1 (5 bases). The CDR3 contains 15 residues. With 3 bases removed from V and 4 bases from J, the gap between germline ends came to 16 bases. Germline assignment: CDR1 SGHRS and CDR2 YFSETQ. Here the CDR3 DNA reads TGCGCCAGCAGCTCGACGGGGACCCGGCTCTATGGCTACACCTTC. Protein: CASSSTGTRLYGYTF.

This clonotype was recorded many times. The chain has TRBV10-3 and TRBJ1-1; D uncertain. CDR3 length equals 12 residues. The germline V gene has CDR1 ENHRY and CDR2 SYGVKD. Trimming took off 5 bases at V and 5 bases at J, with 9 bases between the two ends. This CDR3 is CAISTDGTEAFF. CDR3 nucleotide sequence: TGTGCCATCAGTACTGACGGGACTGAAGCTTTCTTT.

The gene calls are TRBV5-1 and TRBJ2-2; D may be TRBD1 (5 bases). Germline CDR1 and CDR2: SGHRS and YFSETQ. V gave up 3 bases and J gave up 10 bases, with 10 bases separating them. CDR3 size: 12 residues. The CDR3 sequence: CASSSREKELFF. CDR3 bases: TGCGCCAGCAGCTCCAGGGAAAAGGAGCTGTTTTTT.

The J gene is TRBJ1-1, the V gene TRBV30, with D perhaps TRBD1 (5 bases). The CDR3 is made up of 12 amino acids. Germline CDR1 GTSNPN, CDR2 SVGIG (reference sequence). V was pared by 0 bases and J by 8 bases, with 10 bases between. The CDR3 nucleotides read TGTGCCTGGAGTGTGGTCCGGGGGGAAGCTTTCTTT. Amino acid sequence: CAWSVVRGEAFF.

This clonotype occurred many times. V is TRBV7-3 and J is TRBJ2-3; TRBD2 matches 8 bases. J gave up 2 bases and V 4 bases, and 11 bases lay outside the gene matches. The CDR3 runs to 17 residues. Germline CDR1 reads SGHTA; CDR2 reads FQGTGA. CDR3 region: CASSSSLFGGVTDTQYF. The CDR3, as DNA: TGTGCCAGCAGCTCCTCCCTCTTCGGGGGGGTCACAGATACGCAGTATTTT.

This rearrangement joins TRBV5-1 to TRBJ2-2; unclear D gene. Per germline, CDR1 SGHRS and CDR2 YFSETQ. This CDR3 spans 15 amino acids. Trimming shortened V by 3 bases and J by 0 bases, and 9 bases separated the two germline ends. Here the CDR3 reads CASSWENPNTGELFF. The DNA for the CDR3 is TGCGCCAGCAGCTGGGAAAACCCGAACACCGGGGAGCTGTTTTTT.

Only one count was recorded for this clonotype. V is TRBV29-1 and J is TRBJ2-3; 7 bases are shared with TRBD1. Germline-derived CDR1 and CDR2 are SQVTM and ANQGSEA. This CDR3 is 16 amino acids long. With V trimmed by 0 bases and J by 4 bases, 10 bases remained unmatched. The CDR3 here is CSVEDLDRRSPDTQYF. For the CDR3, the DNA is TGCAGCGTTGAAGATTTGGACAGGCGGTCCCCAGATACGCAGTATTTT.

The J gene is TRBJ2-7, the V gene TRBV28, with TRBD2 identical over 10 bases. The CDR3 length is 16 residues. J lost 2 bases, V lost 4 bases, and 8 bases had no gene match. Germline V gene data show CDR1 as MDHEN and CDR2 as SYDVKM. CDR3: CASSSQASGGPYEQYF. In DNA, the CDR3 is TGTGCCAGCAGTTCCCAAGCTAGCGGGGGACCCTACGAGCAGTACTTC.

The rearrangement links TRBV20-1 to TRBJ2-7, with TRBD1 as a possible D gene (6 bases). The germline V and J ends were trimmed by 1 base and 4 bases, with 26 bases remaining between them. This CDR3 has 18 amino acids. Germline-derived CDR1 and CDR2 are DFQATT and SNEGSKA (reference sequence). The CDR3: CSARGGGYSRGRRYEQYF. The CDR3 DNA follows: TGCAGTGCTAGAGGTGGGGGATATTCCAGGGGTAGGAGGTACGAGCAGTACTTC.

The chain links TRBV20-1 to TRBJ2-1; unclear D gene. Germline loops: CDR1 DFQATT, CDR2 SNEGSKA (reference sequence). The CDR3 runs to 15 residues. Between the trimmed V and J ends, which lost 3 bases and 8 bases, there was a span of 20 bases. Here the CDR3 reads CSAREFQVMDDEQFF. CDR3 nucleotides: TGCAGTGCTAGGGAATTTCAGGTTATGGATGATGAGCAGTTCTTC.

This clonotype was picked up many times. The rearrangement links TRBV7-8 to TRBJ2-2; no reliable D call. Trimming pared 5 bases from V and 3 bases from J, leaving 4 bases between. CDR1 is SGHVS, CDR2 FQNEAQ, per germline. This CDR3 region has 12 residues. CDR3 protein: CASSHYTGELFF. The CDR3 coding sequence is TGTGCCAGCAGCCACTACACCGGGGAGCTGTTTTTT.

J is TRBJ1-2 and V is TRBV28, with a weak D call TRBD1 (6 bases). This CDR3 is built from 16 residues. The V end was cut by 5 bases, the J end by 4 bases, with 20 bases between. Germline loops: CDR1 MDHEN, CDR2 SYDVKM. The CDR3 sequence is CASSPTDSIPPYGYTF. Here the CDR3 DNA reads TGTGCCAGCAGTCCGACGGACAGTATCCCGCCCTATGGCTACACCTTC.

In this sample, this clonotype turned up a few times. The chain is built from TRBV20-1 and TRBJ1-1; D call uncertain. V gave up 6 bases and J gave up 1 base, with 12 bases separating them. The CDR3 contains 13 residues. Germline lookup yields CDR1 DFQATT and CDR2 SNEGSKA (reference sequence). CDR3 DNA sequence: TGCAGTGCGGATCCCCCGGCGAACACTGAAGCTTTCTTT. It yields the protein CSADPPANTEAFF.

CDR3 in DNA: TGCAGTGCTCCTACAGGGGGGAAGAATTCACCCCTCCACTTT. Amino acid sequence: CSAPTGGKNSPLHF. The chain uses TRBV20-1 and TRBJ1-6; 8 positions match TRBD1. CDR3 length equals 14 residues. Trimming cost V 5 bases and J 7 bases; bases outside gene matches: 7. Germline-derived CDR1 and CDR2 are DFQATT and SNEGSKA (reference sequence).

The sample holds many counts of this clonotype. The chain recombines TRBV9 with TRBJ2-1; D is ambiguous. V dropped 0 bases and J dropped 3 bases, with 10 bases sitting between them. The germline gives CDR1 SGDLS, CDR2 YYNGEE. The CDR3 spans 15 residues. The CDR3 DNA reads TGTGCCAGCAGCGTAGGCCTGGCAAACTACAATGAGCAGTTCTTC. Its protein product is CASSVGLANYNEQFF.